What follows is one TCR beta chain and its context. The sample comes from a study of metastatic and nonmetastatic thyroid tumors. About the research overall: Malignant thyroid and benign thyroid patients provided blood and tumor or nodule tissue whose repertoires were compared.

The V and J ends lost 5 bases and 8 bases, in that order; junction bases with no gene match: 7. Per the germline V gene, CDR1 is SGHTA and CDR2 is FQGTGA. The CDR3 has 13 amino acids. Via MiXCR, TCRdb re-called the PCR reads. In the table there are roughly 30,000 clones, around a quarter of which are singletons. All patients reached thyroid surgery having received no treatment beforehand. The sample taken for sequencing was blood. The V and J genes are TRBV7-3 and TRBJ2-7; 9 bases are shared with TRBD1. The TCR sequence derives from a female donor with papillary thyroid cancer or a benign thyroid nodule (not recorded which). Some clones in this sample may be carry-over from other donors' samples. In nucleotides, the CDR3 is TGTGCCAGCAGCCCGGGACAGGGAATAAAGCAGTACTTC. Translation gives CASSPGQGIKQYF.